A single sample is the source of the 13 T cell receptor beta chains below, sequenced in a study of cytomegalovirus exposure and HLA in healthy donors. PCR employed 60 Vbeta and 13 Jbeta primers. TCRdb's copy holds only in-frame clones and misses some; the assay was immunoSEQ multiplex PCR. The sample has tens of thousands of clones, about four fifths seen once. The sequenced material came from PBMCs. The receptors were gathered from a woman in her forties in good health and CMV-seronegative.

This CDR3 is CASSLFTASLQETQYF. The CDR3 DNA follows: TGTGCCAGCAGCTTATTTACAGCAAGCCTCCAAGAGACCCAGTACTTC. The J gene is TRBJ2-5, the V gene TRBV7-2; no reliable D call. Trimming took off 2 bases at V and 1 base at J, with 14 bases between the two ends. The CDR3 loop spans 16 amino acids. Germline V gene data show CDR1 as SGHTA and CDR2 as FQGNSA.

The rearrangement links TRBV5-6 to TRBJ2-5, with TRBD2 matching over 9 bases. This CDR3 has 16 amino acids. Unmatched junction bases numbered 4, after V lost 0 bases and J lost 1 base. The V gene's germline CDR1 is SGHDT and CDR2 YYEEEE. The CDR3 loop reads CASSLGGLASQETQYF. CDR3 coding DNA: TGTGCCAGCAGCTTGGGGGGACTAGCAAGCCAAGAGACCCAGTACTTC.

The chain employs TRBV27 and TRBJ1-3, with 9 bases fitting TRBD1. The CDR3 has 14 amino acids. The ends lost 5 bases at V and 3 bases at J; junction bases unmatched: 2. The germline V gene encodes CDR1 MNHEY and CDR2 SMNVEV (reference sequence). The CDR3 DNA is TGTGCCAGCAGTCAGGACAGGGGTGGAAACACCATATATTTT. Its translation: CASSQDRGGNTIYF.

In DNA form, the CDR3 reads TGTGCCAGCAGCCGGGACAGGACCACCGGGGAGCTGTTTTTT. Translating gives CASSRDRTTGELFF. The chain carries TRBV6-5 and TRBJ2-2; TRBD1 matches at 8 bases. V lost 6 bases, J lost 4 bases, and 4 bases stayed unmatched. This CDR3 is built from 14 residues. CDR1 MNHEY and CDR2 SVGAGI come from the germline V gene.

The rearrangement joins TRBV6-5 to TRBJ2-1, with TRBD2 as a possible D gene (5 bases). The CDR3 totals 13 residues. Trimming took 5 bases from V and 3 from J, leaving 8 bases between them. CDR1 and CDR2 (germline): MNHEY, SVGAGI. In DNA, the CDR3 is TGTGCCAGCAGTCCCCGGGACTACAATGAGCAGTTCTTC. It specifies CASSPRDYNEQFF.

V usage is TRBV6-5 and J usage is TRBJ2-7; TRBD1 aligns across 8 bases. The trim removed 4 bases at V and 3 bases at J, leaving 5 bases unmatched. The CDR3 contains 14 residues. Germline CDR1 is MNHEY and CDR2 is SVGAGI. The CDR3 DNA reads TGTGCCAGCAGTTCCTCAGGGGGCGGCTACGAGCAGTACTTC. This sequence encodes CASSSSGGGYEQYF.

The V and J genes are TRBV30 and TRBJ2-7; TRBD1 is a possible D gene (8 bases). Trimming pared 4 bases from V and 6 bases from J, leaving 16 bases between. In germline, CDR1 is GTSNPN, CDR2 SVGIG (reference sequence). CDR3 length: 13 residues. This CDR3 reads CAWNWDRTSEQYF. CDR3 coding DNA: TGTGCCTGGAACTGGGACAGGACTAGCGAGCAGTACTTC. The full variable domain, with the rest looked up from reference TRBV30 and TRBJ2-7, is SQTIHQWPATLVQPVGSPLSLECTVEGTSNPNLYWYRQAAGRGLQLLFYSVGIGQISSEVPQNLSASRPQDRQFILSSKKLLLSDSGFYLCAWNWDRTSEQYFGPGTRLTVT.

This clone is a singleton in its sample. The rearrangement uses TRBV5-1 and TRBJ1-3; possibly TRBD1 for D (5 bases). CDR1 is SGHRS, CDR2 YFSETQ, per germline. Deletions cut 4 bases from V and 4 bases from J, with 18 bases between. The CDR3 sequence is 16 residues long. CDR3 in DNA: TGCGCCAGCAGCGCGACTCTTGGGACTCCAGGAAACACCATATATTTT. This gives the protein CASSATLGTPGNTIYF.

The rearrangement uses TRBV5-4 and TRBJ2-1; the match to TRBD2 covers 12 bases. CDR3 length equals 15 residues. Trimming removed 0 bases from V and 8 bases from J; junction bases left unmatched: 3. CDR1 and CDR2 from the germline V gene are SGHNT and YYREEE (reference sequence). CDR3 amino acids: CASSLASGGDDEQFF. The CDR3, as DNA: TGTGCCAGCAGCTTGGCTAGCGGGGGGGACGATGAGCAGTTCTTC. The complete variable domain, with remaining parts taken from reference TRBV5-4 and TRBJ2-1, reads ETGVTQSPTHLIKTRGQQVTLRCSSQSGHNTVSWYQQALGQGPQFIFQYYREEENGRGNFPPRFSGLQFPNYSSELNVNALELDDSALYLCASSLASGGDDEQFFGPGTRLTVL.

This clone came up once. The rearrangement links TRBV9 to TRBJ2-7, with 8 bases identical to TRBD1. The junction had 18 bases not matched to a gene; V was cut back by 1 base and J by 3 bases. Germline V gene lookup returns CDR1 SGDLS and CDR2 YYNGEE. This CDR3 has 19 amino acids. The CDR3 DNA reads as TGTGCCAGCAGCGTATTCCCCGGCAGAAAGGACAGGGAGGTCTACGAGCAGTACTTC. Amino acid sequence: CASSVFPGRKDREVYEQYF.

The table lists this clone with a count of one. This chain uses TRBV2 with TRBJ2-1; tentative D call: TRBD2 (5 bases). The CDR3 covers 13 residues. V lost 8 bases to trimming and J lost 0 bases, with 8 bases between them. Germline CDR1 reads SNHLY; CDR2 reads FYNNEI. CDR3 coding DNA: TGTGCCAGCGCCCGGGACTCCTACAATGAGCAGTTCTTC. Protein: CASARDSYNEQFF. The variable domain in full, completed from reference TRBV2 and TRBJ2-1, reads EPEVTQTPSHQVTQMGQEVILRCVPISNHLYFYWYRQILGQKVEFLVSFYNNEISEKSEIFDDQFSVERPDGSNFTLKIRSTKLEDSAMYFCASARDSYNEQFFGPGTRLTVL.

This rearrangement joins TRBV29-1 to TRBJ2-3; 15 positions agree with TRBD2. J was trimmed by 4 bases and V by 7 bases; bases with no gene match: 3. CDR3 length equals 14 residues. Germline V gene lookup returns CDR1 SQVTM and CDR2 ANQGSEA. CDR3 in DNA: TGCAGCGGGGGACTAGCGGGGGGACCAGATACGCAGTATTTT. Translated: CSGGLAGGPDTQYF.

This rearrangement joins TRBV5-6 to TRBJ1-5; no clear D gene. CDR1 SGHDT and CDR2 YYEEEE come from the germline V gene. This CDR3 is built from 15 residues. V lost 0 bases and J 6 bases, leaving 13 bases between the germline ends. The CDR3 DNA reads as TGTGCCAGCAGCTTGGGTCAGCCAGGTGGTCAGCCCCAGCATTTT. The encoded protein is CASSLGQPGGQPQHF.